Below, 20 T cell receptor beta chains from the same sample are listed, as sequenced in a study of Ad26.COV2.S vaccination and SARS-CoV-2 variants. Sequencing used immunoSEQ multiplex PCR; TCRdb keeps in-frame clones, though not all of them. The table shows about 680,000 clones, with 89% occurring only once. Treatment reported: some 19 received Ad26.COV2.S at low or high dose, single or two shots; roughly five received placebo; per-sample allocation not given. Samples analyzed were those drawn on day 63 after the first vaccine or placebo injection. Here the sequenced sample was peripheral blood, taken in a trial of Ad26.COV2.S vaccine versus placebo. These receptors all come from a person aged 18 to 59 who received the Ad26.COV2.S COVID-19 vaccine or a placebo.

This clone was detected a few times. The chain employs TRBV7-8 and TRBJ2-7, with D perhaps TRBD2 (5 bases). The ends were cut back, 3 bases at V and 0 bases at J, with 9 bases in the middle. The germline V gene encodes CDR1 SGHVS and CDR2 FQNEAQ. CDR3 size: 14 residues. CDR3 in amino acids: CASSFLTNSYEQYF. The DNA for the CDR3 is TGTGCCAGCAGCTTCCTGACTAACTCCTACGAGCAGTACTTC.

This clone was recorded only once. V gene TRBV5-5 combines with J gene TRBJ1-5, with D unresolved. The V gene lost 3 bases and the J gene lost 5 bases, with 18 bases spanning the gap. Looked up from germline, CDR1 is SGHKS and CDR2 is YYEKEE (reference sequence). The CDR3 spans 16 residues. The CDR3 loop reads CASSSSPGDFYQPQHF. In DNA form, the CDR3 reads TGTGCCAGCAGCTCCTCGCCGGGCGATTTTTATCAGCCCCAGCATTTT.

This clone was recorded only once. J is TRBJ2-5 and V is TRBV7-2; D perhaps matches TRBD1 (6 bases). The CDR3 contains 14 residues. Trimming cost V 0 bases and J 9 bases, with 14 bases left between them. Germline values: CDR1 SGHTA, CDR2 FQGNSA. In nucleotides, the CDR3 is TGTGCCAGCAGCTTAGCGCTCTCAACAGGGCCCCAGTACTTC. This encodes CASSLALSTGPQYF.

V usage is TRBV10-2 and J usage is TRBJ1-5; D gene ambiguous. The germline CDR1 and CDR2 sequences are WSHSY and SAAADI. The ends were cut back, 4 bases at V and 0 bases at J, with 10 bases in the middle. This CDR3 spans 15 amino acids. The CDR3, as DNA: TGCGCCAGCAGTGTGAGCCTATATAGCAATCAGCCCCAGCATTTT. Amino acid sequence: CASSVSLYSNQPQHF.

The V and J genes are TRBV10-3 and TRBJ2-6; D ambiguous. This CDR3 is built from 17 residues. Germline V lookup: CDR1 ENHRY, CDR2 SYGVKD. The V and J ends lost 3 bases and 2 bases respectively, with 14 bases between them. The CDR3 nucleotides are TGTGCCATCAGTGATTTTCCGAGTTTACCTGGGGCCAACGTCCTGACTTTC. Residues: CAISDFPSLPGANVLTF.

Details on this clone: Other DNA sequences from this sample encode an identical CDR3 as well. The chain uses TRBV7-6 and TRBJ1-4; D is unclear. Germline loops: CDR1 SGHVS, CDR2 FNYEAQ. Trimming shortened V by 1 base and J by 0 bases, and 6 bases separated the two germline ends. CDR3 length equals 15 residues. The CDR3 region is CASSLGTATNEKLFF. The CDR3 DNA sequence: TGTGCCAGCAGCTTAGGTACCGCAACTAATGAAAAACTGTTTTTT. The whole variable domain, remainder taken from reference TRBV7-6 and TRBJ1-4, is GAGVSQSPRYKVTKRGQDVALRCDPISGHVSLYWYRQALGQGPEFLTYFNYEAQQDKSGLPNDRFSAERPEGSISTLTIQRTEQRDSAMYRCASSLGTATNEKLFFGSGTQLSVL.

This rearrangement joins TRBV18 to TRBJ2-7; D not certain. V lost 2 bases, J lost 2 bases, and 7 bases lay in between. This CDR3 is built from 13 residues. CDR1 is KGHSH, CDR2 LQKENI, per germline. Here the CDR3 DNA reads TGTGCCAGCTCACCAGGGCCGGCCTACGAGCAGTACTTC. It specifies CASSPGPAYEQYF.

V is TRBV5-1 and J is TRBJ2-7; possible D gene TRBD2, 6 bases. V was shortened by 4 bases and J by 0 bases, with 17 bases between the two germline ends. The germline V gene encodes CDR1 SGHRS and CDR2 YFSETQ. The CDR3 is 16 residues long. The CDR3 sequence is CASSQRPGGDSYEQYF. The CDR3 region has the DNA TGCGCCAGCAGCCAAAGACCGGGCGGGGACTCCTACGAGCAGTACTTC.

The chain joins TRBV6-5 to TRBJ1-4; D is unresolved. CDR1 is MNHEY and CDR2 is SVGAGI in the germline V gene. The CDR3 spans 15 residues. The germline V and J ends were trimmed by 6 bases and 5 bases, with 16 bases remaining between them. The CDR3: CASSWGRQKNEKLFF. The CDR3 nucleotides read TGTGCCAGCAGCTGGGGAAGGCAGAAAAATGAAAAACTGTTTTTT.

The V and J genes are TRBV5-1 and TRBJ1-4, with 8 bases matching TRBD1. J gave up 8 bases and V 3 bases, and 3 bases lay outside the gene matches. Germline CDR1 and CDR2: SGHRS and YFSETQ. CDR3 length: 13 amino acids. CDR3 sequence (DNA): TGCGCCAGCAGCTGGGGGACAGGCGAAAAACTGTTTTTT. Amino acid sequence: CASSWGTGEKLFF.

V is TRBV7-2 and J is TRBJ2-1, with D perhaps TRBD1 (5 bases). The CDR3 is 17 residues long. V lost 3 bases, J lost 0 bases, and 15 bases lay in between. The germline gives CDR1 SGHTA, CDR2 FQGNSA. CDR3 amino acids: CASSLERQPSSYNEQFF. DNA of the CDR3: TGTGCCAGCAGCTTGGAACGACAGCCGAGCTCCTACAATGAGCAGTTCTTC.

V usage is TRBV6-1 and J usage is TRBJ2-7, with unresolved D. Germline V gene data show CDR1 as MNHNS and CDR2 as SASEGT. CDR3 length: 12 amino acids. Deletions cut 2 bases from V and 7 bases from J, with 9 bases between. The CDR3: CASSEIGDEQYF. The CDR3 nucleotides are TGTGCCAGCAGTGAAATTGGGGATGAGCAGTACTTC.

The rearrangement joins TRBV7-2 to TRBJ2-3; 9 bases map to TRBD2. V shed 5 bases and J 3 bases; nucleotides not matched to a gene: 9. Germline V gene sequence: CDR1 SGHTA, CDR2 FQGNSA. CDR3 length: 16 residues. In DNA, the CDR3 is TGTGCCAGCAGCCCTTGGACTAGCGCTGGAACAGATACGCAGTATTTT. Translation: CASSPWTSAGTDTQYF.

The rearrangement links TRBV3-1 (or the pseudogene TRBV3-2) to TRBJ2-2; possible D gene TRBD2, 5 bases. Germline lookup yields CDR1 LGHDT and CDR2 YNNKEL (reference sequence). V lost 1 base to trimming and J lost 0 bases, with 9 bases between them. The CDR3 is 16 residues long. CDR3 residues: CASSQVPAANTGELFF. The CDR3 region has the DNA TGTGCCAGCAGCCAAGTTCCAGCGGCGAACACCGGGGAGCTGTTTTTT.

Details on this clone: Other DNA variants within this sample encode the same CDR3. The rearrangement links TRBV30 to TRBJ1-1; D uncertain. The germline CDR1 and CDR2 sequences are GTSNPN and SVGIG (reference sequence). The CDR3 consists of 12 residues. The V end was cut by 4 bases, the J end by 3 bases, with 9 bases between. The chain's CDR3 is CAWNLGDTEAFF. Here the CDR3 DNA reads TGTGCCTGGAATCTGGGAGACACTGAAGCTTTCTTT.

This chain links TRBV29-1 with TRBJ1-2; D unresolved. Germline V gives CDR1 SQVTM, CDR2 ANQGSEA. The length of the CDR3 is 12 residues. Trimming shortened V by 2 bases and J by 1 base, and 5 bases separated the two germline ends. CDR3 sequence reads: CSVERVNYGYTF. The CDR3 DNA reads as TGCAGCGTTGAACGGGTTAACTATGGCTACACCTTC.

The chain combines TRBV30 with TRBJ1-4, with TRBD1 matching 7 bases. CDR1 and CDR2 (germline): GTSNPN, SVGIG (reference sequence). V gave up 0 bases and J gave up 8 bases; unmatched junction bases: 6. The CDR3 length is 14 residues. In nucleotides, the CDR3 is TGTGCCTGGAGTGTTACAGGGGTGGCGGAAAAACTGTTTTTT. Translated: CAWSVTGVAEKLFF. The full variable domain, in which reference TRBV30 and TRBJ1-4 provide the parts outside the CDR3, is SQTIHQWPATLVQPVGSPLSLECTVEGTSNPNLYWYRQAAGRGLQLLFYSVGIGQISSEVPQNLSASRPQDRQFILSSKKLLLSDSGFYLCAWSVTGVAEKLFFGSGTQLSVL.

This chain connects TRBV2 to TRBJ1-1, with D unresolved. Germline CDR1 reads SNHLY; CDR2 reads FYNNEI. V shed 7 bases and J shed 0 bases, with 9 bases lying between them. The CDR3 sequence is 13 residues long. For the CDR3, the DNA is TGTGCCAGCACCACAGATATGAACACTGAAGCTTTCTTT. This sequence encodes CASTTDMNTEAFF.

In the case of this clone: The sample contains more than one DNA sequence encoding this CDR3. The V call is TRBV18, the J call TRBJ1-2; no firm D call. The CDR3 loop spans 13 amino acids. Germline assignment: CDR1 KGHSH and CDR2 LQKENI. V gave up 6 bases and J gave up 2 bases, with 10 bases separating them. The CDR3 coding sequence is TGTGCCAGCTCCCCCGACGGGAACTATGGCTACACCTTC. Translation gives CASSPDGNYGYTF.

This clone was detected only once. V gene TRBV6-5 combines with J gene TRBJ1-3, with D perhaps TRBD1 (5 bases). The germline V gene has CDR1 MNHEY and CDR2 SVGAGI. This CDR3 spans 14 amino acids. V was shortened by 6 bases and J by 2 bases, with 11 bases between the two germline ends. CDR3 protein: CASSGGDTGNTIYF. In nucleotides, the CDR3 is TGTGCCAGCAGCGGGGGGGATACTGGAAACACCATATATTTT.